This TCR beta chain was profiled in a study of blood T cell repertoires in COVID-19. Germline assignment: CDR1 SGHTA and CDR2 FQGTGA. V lost 5 bases, J lost 5 bases, and 11 bases stayed unmatched. This CDR3 has 17 residues. Produced via immunoSEQ multiplex PCR; TCRdb's table is partial and in-frame only. There are 150,000 or so clones in the sample; about 85% occur only once, and 5% lies in the top ten. The rearrangement uses TRBV7-3 and TRBJ2-1; 11 positions agree with TRBD2. The sequenced material came from peripheral blood. This TCR came from a woman aged 70-85 years with COVID-19, enrolled during active disease. The CDR3 reads CASSPTPSGGSDNEQFF. The CDR3, as DNA: TGTGCCAGCAGCCCAACCCCTAGCGGGGGGTCCGACAATGAGCAGTTCTTC.